The source of this T cell receptor beta chain is a study of breast tumors, draining lymph nodes, adjacent tissues. V lost 5 bases and J lost 3, with 14 bases in between. Germline CDR1 reads DFQATT; CDR2 reads SNEGSKA (reference sequence). There are 14 residues in the CDR3. Concerning this clonotype: Antigen unknown.

A single record per CDR3 protein comes from TCRdb applying MiXCR to the multiplex PCR reads. The sample has more than 20,000 distinct CDR3 sequences; 60% to 75% are singletons. Overall study results and limits: Compared with basal-like, luminal-like tumors shared significantly more repertoire with nontumor tissue.

The source of this sequence is a female donor with breast cancer. Some clones in this sample may be carry-over from other donors' samples. The chain employs TRBV20-1 and TRBJ2-1; D possibly corresponds to TRBD2 (6 bases). Sequenced input: tumor-adjacent breast tissue. CDR3 nucleotides: TGCAGTGCTGGCTCTAGGGGAGGCTACAATGAGCAGTTCTTC. This gives the protein CSAGSRGGYNEQFF.